Shown below are 15 T cell receptor beta chains from a single sample sequenced in a study of T cell changes during pregnancy in multiple sclerosis. The method was immunoSEQ multiplex PCR; TCRdb's version includes in-frame clones alone and lacks a portion of them. This sample has tens of thousands of clones, with around 90% found just once. Sequences were derived from peripheral blood, sampled in the first trimester of pregnancy. All receptors come from a female donor with multiple sclerosis, enrolled in a pregnancy study.

The chain couples TRBV4-3 to TRBJ2-2, with no clear D. CDR3 length: 14 amino acids. Trimming cost V 1 base and J 1 base, with 4 bases left between them. The germline CDR1 and CDR2 sequences are LGHNA and YSLEER. This CDR3 is CASSQAGNTGELFF. CDR3 DNA sequence: TGCGCCAGCAGCCAAGCCGGGAACACCGGGGAGCTGTTTTTT.

The chain joins TRBV29-1 to TRBJ2-7; TRBD2 is a possible D gene (5 bases). The V gene's germline CDR1 is SQVTM and CDR2 ANQGSEA. CDR3 length: 13 amino acids. V lost 7 bases and J 5 bases, leaving 18 bases between the germline ends. For the CDR3, the DNA is TGCAGCGCTTGGACTGGGGTGGAGGACGAGCAGTACTTC. Protein sequence: CSAWTGVEDEQYF.

This clone is categorized as medium-sized (0.01 to 0.1%). The chain carries TRBV6-6 and TRBJ2-7, with TRBD1 as a possible D gene (5 bases). This CDR3 has 15 amino acids. Germline-derived CDR1 and CDR2 are MNHNY and SVGAGI (reference sequence). Between the trimmed V and J ends, which lost 0 bases and 3 bases, there was a span of 12 bases. In DNA, the CDR3 is TGTGCCAGCAGTTACTCCTTCGACAGAGACTACGAGCAGTACTTC. Its protein is CASSYSFDRDYEQYF.

The genes are TRBV28 and TRBJ1-1; D remains unclear. V was shortened by 2 bases and J by 1 base, with 8 bases between the two germline ends. CDR1 MDHEN and CDR2 SYDVKM come from the germline V gene. The length of the CDR3 is 14 residues. The CDR3 is CASSLLSGNTEAFF. CDR3 in DNA: TGTGCCAGCAGTTTACTTTCCGGGAACACTGAAGCTTTCTTT.

V is TRBV5-1 and J is TRBJ2-3, with 9 bases matching TRBD1. After removal of 4 bases from V and 5 bases from J, the junction contained 11 bases not matched to a gene. The CDR3 contains 16 residues. Germline lookup yields CDR1 SGHRS and CDR2 YFSETQ. The CDR3 reads CASSIETGGKQDTQYF. CDR3 sequence (DNA): TGCGCCAGCAGCATAGAAACAGGGGGCAAACAAGATACGCAGTATTTT.

This clone was found once. The chain joins TRBV7-2 to TRBJ1-5; D call uncertain. Trimming left V 2 bases short and J 5 bases short, with 7 bases between. CDR1 and CDR2 from the germline V gene are SGHTA and FQGNSA. This CDR3 spans 13 amino acids. The CDR3 loop reads CASSLSQYQPQHF. The CDR3 nucleotides read TGTGCCAGCAGCTTATCACAGTATCAGCCCCAGCATTTT.

V usage is TRBV5-1 and J usage is TRBJ2-3; TRBD2 matches at 16 bases. Germline V gives CDR1 SGHRS, CDR2 YFSETQ. CDR3 size: 18 residues. The J segment lost 1 base and the V segment lost 3 bases, leaving 5 bases of the junction unmatched. In nucleotides, the CDR3 is TGCGCCAGCAGCTCGGGACTAGCGGGAGGGCCCGGCACAGATACGCAGTATTTT. It encodes CASSSGLAGGPGTDTQYF. Looking up the rest from reference TRBV5-1 and TRBJ2-3 gives the full variable domain: KAGVTQTPRYLIKTRGQQVTLSCSPISGHRSVSWYQQTPGQGLQFLFEYFSETQRNKGNFPGRFSGRQFSNSRSEMNVSTLELGDSALYLCASSSGLAGGPGTDTQYFGPGTRLTVL.

In this sample, this clone turned up a few times. The genes are TRBV5-1 and TRBJ2-3; D gene uncertain. This CDR3 spans 12 amino acids. Looked up from germline, CDR1 is SGHRS and CDR2 is YFSETQ. Trimming pared 5 bases from V and 0 bases from J, leaving 4 bases between. The CDR3: CASRASTDTQYF. In DNA, the CDR3 is TGCGCCAGCAGAGCTAGCACAGATACGCAGTATTTT. Full variable domain (remainder filled in from reference TRBV5-1 and TRBJ2-3): KAGVTQTPRYLIKTRGQQVTLSCSPISGHRSVSWYQQTPGQGLQFLFEYFSETQRNKGNFPGRFSGRQFSNSRSEMNVSTLELGDSALYLCASRASTDTQYFGPGTRLTVL.

The chain links TRBV2 to TRBJ2-7, with D maybe TRBD1 (6 bases). Between the trimmed V and J ends, which lost 6 bases and 6 bases, there was a span of 18 bases. Germline CDR1 and CDR2: SNHLY and FYNNEI. This CDR3 comprises 14 residues. The CDR3 sequence: CASSQDRTVREQYF. In DNA, the CDR3 is TGTGCCAGCAGCCAAGACCGGACAGTACGCGAGCAGTACTTC.

The CDR3 DNA follows: TGTGCCAGCAGCTTAGGGGGACAGGGGGTTTGGGCCACTGAAGCTTTCTTT. It translates to CASSLGGQGVWATEAFF. The chain is built from TRBV5-4 and TRBJ1-1, with 11 bases fitting TRBD1. The CDR3 extends over 17 amino acids. After removal of 2 bases from V and 4 bases from J, the junction contained 10 bases not matched to a gene. Germline loops: CDR1 SGHNT, CDR2 YYREEE (reference sequence).

The J gene is TRBJ2-1, the V gene TRBV7-2; TRBD2 matches at 11 bases. After removal of 2 bases from V and 9 bases from J, the junction contained 6 bases not matched to a gene. The CDR3 is 15 amino acids. Germline CDR1 is SGHTA and CDR2 is FQGNSA. The CDR3 here is CASSLLTSGNGEQFF. In DNA, the CDR3 is TGTGCCAGCAGCTTATTGACTAGCGGGAATGGTGAGCAGTTCTTC.

The chain combines TRBV29-1 with TRBJ2-1, with D perhaps TRBD2 (5 bases). The CDR3 spans 12 residues. Deletions cut 5 bases from V and 15 bases from J, with 20 bases between. The germline CDR1 and CDR2 sequences are SQVTM and ANQGSEA. The CDR3 sequence: CSVPEGRASAFF. For the CDR3, the DNA is TGCAGCGTTCCCGAAGGGCGGGCTAGTGCGTTCTTC.

V usage is TRBV10-3 and J usage is TRBJ2-1; D not resolved. Trimming cost V 6 bases and J 9 bases, with 21 bases left between them. CDR3 length: 15 residues. CDR1 and CDR2 from the germline V gene are ENHRY and SYGVKD. DNA for the CDR3: TGTGCCATCAGCCAACGGCTAGGCGGTAATACTGAGCAGTTCTTC. Translated, it gives CAISQRLGGNTEQFF.

This chain links TRBV6-1 with TRBJ1-2; D possibly corresponds to TRBD1 (5 bases). V lost 5 bases and J lost 3, with 13 bases in between. Germline CDR1 and CDR2: MNHNS and SASEGT. The CDR3 has 14 amino acids. CDR3 sequence: CASSLQDMHYGYTF. The CDR3 coding sequence is TGTGCCAGCAGTCTACAGGATATGCACTATGGCTACACCTTC.

The CDR3 spells CASSLSGGRYEQYF. The CDR3 DNA follows: TGTGCCAGCAGCTTGTCGGGGGGCCGCTACGAGCAGTACTTC. This chain connects TRBV5-6 to TRBJ2-7, with D perhaps matching TRBD2 (7 bases). Germline CDR1 SGHDT, CDR2 YYEEEE. V was shortened by 1 base and J by 3 bases, with 11 bases between the two germline ends. The CDR3 runs to 14 residues.